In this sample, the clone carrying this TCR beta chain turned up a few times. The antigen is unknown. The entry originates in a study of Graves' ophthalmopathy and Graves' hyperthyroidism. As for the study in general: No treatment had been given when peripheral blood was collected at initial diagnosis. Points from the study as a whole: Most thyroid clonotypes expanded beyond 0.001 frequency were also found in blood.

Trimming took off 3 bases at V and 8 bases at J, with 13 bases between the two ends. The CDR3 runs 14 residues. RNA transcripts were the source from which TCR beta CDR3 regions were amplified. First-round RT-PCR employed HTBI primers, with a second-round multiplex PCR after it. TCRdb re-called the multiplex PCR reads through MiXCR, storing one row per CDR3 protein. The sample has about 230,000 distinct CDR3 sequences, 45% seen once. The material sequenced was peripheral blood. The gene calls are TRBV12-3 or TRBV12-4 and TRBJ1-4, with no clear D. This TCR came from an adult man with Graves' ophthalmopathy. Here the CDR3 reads CASSLGGFREKLFF. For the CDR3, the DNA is TGTGCCAGCAGTTTGGGAGGCTTTCGGGAAAAACTGTTTTTT.